The TCR beta chain under discussion was sequenced for a study of OX40 agonist ivuxolimab in advanced cancers. Study-level findings and limits: The average count of expanded clones was higher among CD8+ T cells than among CD4+.

Clones were read by immunoSEQ multiplex PCR, and TCRdb kept only the in-frame ones, dropping some. This table holds about 73,000 clones, 90% found once. In this sample, this clone turned up a few times. The antigen is unknown. The same CDR3 can be traced to other DNA sequences in this sample. V was shortened by 4 bases and J by 0 bases, with 5 bases between the two germline ends. The CDR3 covers 12 residues. Germline V gene data show CDR1 as SGHDT and CDR2 as YYEEEE. J is TRBJ2-7 and V is TRBV5-6, with D uncertain. Source: CD4+ or CD8+ T cells sorted from blood, taken in a trial of the OX40 agonist ivuxolimab. This clonotype originated in an adult with an advanced solid tumor such as melanoma, head and neck, liver or kidney cancer. DNA for the CDR3: TGTGCCAGCAGCCTGACCTCCTACGAGCAGTACTTC. Translation gives CASSLTSYEQYF.